This T cell receptor (beta chain) was profiled in a study of cytomegalovirus exposure and HLA in healthy donors (dated by TCRdb to about 2017). At the level of the whole study: An earlier analysis of about 560 of the donors reported about 280 Gb of sequence data and about 120 million unique TCR beta sequences obtained from roughly 170 million T cells. The later analysis used no new phenotypic data to find candidate immune exposures, relying instead on TCR beta sequences and their occurrence across donors. The study combined high-throughput TCR immunosequencing, statistical association of individual TCRs with disease status, and machine learning to predict cytomegalovirus infection status. Genome-wide SNP genotypes for about 60% of the 666 donors were used in a later genetic analysis, which treated that subset as a discovery cohort. Of the 300 to 500 genotyped donors, over 80% were placed in the genetic ancestry cluster associated with self-reported Caucasian donors. A later analysis re-examined previously published TCR beta repertoires from about 670 donors and added high-resolution HLA genotyping to investigate patterns of TCR occurrence. The study profiled the T cell repertoires of fewer than 850 subjects by immunosequencing and related them to cytomegalovirus serostatus. Typing coverage differed by locus: A, B, C, DRB1 and DQB1 were typed in roughly 629-630 donors, DQA1 in approximately 520, DPA1 in over 600, and DPB1 in 472. Along with the roughly 670-subject first cohort, a separate validation cohort of more than 90 different subjects was used. An early release that covered some 640 HLA-typed donors contained approximately 290 gigabases of sequencing data and 70 million to 100 million unique TCR sequences. To decide whether each TCR beta V gene segment behaved as functional or pseudogenic, an earlier analysis of over 500 of the donors relied on high-throughput TCR beta sequencing. Several DR-DQ haplotypes were handled as single units for association and clustering because linkage in the cohort was strong. The study was designed to test whether signatures of past pathogen exposure could be identified by cataloging public T cell receptors. Every repertoire in the discovery cohort had been generated on one and the same sequencing platform. HLA typing covered class I and class II loci at four-digit resolution. Donor age, sex, ethnicity and CMV serostatus were compiled together with the repertoire data. Across approximately 400 genotyped donors of the cohort, an average of about 200,000 unique TCR beta nucleotide sequences per donor were sequenced, and about a sixth of those sequences were non-productive.

The CDR3 numbers 15 residues from cysteine through phenylalanine. Only the CDR3 portion is preserved as DNA: 45 bases, with reading frame beginning at the first base. Relative to germline, V is missing 4 bases and J is missing 3 bases, with 7 bases of the junction outside any gene match. The germline V gene gives CDR1 as MDHEN and CDR2 as SYDVKM. Libraries were prepared through the immunoSEQ multiplex PCR assay. A mixture of 60 forward primers for TCR Vbeta segments and 13 reverse primers for TCR Jbeta segments was used in the multiplex PCR. The CDR3 region of rearranged TCR beta genes was amplified from genomic DNA with a multiplex PCR assay. On the Illumina HiSeq System, the amplified TCR beta libraries were sequenced as 87-base-pair reads. Concerning the study's data processing: Across the roughly 700 repertoires, a later analysis counted 80 million or so unique TCR beta chains, around 11 million of which were shared by at least two donors. Raw reads were error-corrected and collapsed into unique sequences by a nearest-neighbor algorithm in which closely related sequences were merged to remove PCR and sequencing errors. Alignment of CDR3 sequences to IMGT reference sequences was used to assign V, D and J gene segments. For a sequence to be retained, at least a six-nucleotide match to both a V gene segment and a J gene segment was required. Rearrangements were classified as productive when the CDR3 lacked stop codons and remained in frame with V and J, and all other rearrangements were classified as non-productive. Following IMGT convention, CDR3 was defined as the stretch from the second conserved V-encoded cysteine up to the conserved J-encoded phenylalanine. In an earlier analysis of 587 of the donors, sequences lacking an unambiguous match to a single V gene segment were excluded. An earlier analysis of 500 to 600 of the donors classified V segments as functional when productive rearrangements were above 56.7% and as segregating when the standard deviation between donors was above 5%. To diagnose cytomegalovirus status from the catalog of TCR beta chain sequences, a statistical classification framework was built. In a later analysis, V and J genes were assigned by comparing TCR nucleotide sequences against IMGT/GENE-DB human TR gene sequences. The TCRdist pipeline was used in a later analysis to assign CDR3 sequences and most-parsimonious VDJ recombination scenarios. A later analysis defined each TCR beta chain by its CDR3 amino acid sequence plus V-gene family, and excluded reads lacking a unique V-gene family. To address suspected cross-contamination and a sequencing artifact, a later analysis removed some 620 highly shared, low-generation-probability nucleotide sequences. For each public chain, a later analysis derived a clonal expansion index from normalized ranks of inferred template counts within each repertoire. A later analysis computed generation probabilities with a VDJ recombination model fitted to out-of-frame rearrangements, and checked the results against IGoR. A later analysis scored TCR-TCR, TCR-HLA and TCR-CMV co-occurrence with hypergeometric tests, applying a repertoire-size bias correction to TCR pairs. False discovery rates were estimated in a later analysis by permuting HLA or CMV assignments 20 times. In a later analysis, co-occurring TCRs were grouped using DBSCAN, with TCRdist sequence similarity added in when clustering inside HLA-allele-positive subsets. Repertoires with fewer than 30,000 or more than 120,000 public chains were left out of co-occurrence clustering, as were roughly five repertoires with anomalous nucleotide sharing. The source is immuneACCESS, and TCRdb retained only in-frame sequences with V and J called. Part of the clones is not carried over; for the studies checked, unresolved V genes explain less than half of this, and the remainder is unexplained. V and J calls and clone size come straight from that table; D and trimming were deduced from the DNA. This sample gives 95,000 to 100,000 clones in total; more than 70% of them show up just once. 3% to 5% of the sample belongs to the ten largest clones.

Details on this clone: Its antigen remains unidentified. One base away there is no much larger clone; base qualities are not given.

The full study reports these points: Several of the top co-occurrence clusters appeared to be linked to parvovirus B19, influenza, CMV and Epstein-Barr virus, according to a later analysis. In a later analysis, HLA-associated TCR beta chains showed more clonal expansion and lower generation probabilities than non-associated chains that were equally common. A later genetic analysis reported fewer N-insertions in productive TCRs among donors in an Asian-associated ancestry cluster than the roughly 640-donor mean. A few of the identified cytomegalovirus-associated TCR beta chains were confirmed in vitro to be specific for cytomegalovirus antigens. Specific HLA alleles were associated with more than 15,000 TCR beta sequences at a false discovery rate of 0.05 in a later analysis. It was suggested by the authors that the approach could potentially be generalized to other disease states and immunological phenotypes. Immune exposure information for the cohort was limited to CMV serostatus. A further reported finding was that TCR beta sequences accurately predicted the HLA-A and HLA-B alleles for most subjects in the first cohort. In this cohort, only TCR beta chains were sequenced, and detectable features were limited by the absence of alpha or paired-chain data. Correlated functional status among segregating V segments might reflect linkage disequilibrium, but an unknown experimental factor could not be ruled out. When HLA alleles, especially DR and DQ, strongly co-occurred, attributing TCR associations to individual alleles was difficult. A cluster of highly shared sequence variants was judged likely to represent a technical artifact of the sequencing pipeline. Approximately 18 rarely observed V segments, including chromosome 9 orphons, were excluded from the earlier analysis of just under 600 of the donors because counts were too low. Across donors, most TCR sequences were observed very rarely, whereas some public TCRs were present in many individuals. Presence/absence analyses assumed roughly uniform sequencing depth across donors, an assumption that may not hold. A total of roughly 160 TCR beta chains were listed by the study as associated with cytomegalovirus. V-gene and J-gene trimming of TCR beta chains was associated with a missense DCLRE1C variant in a later genetic analysis, and the association was replicated in an independent cohort. In a later analysis, TCR association rates were found to vary across HLA loci, with the most associated TCRs seen for DRB1 alleles and the fewest for HLA-C alleles. In a later analysis, most CMV-associated TCR beta chains were found to appear HLA-restricted, with HLA associations seemingly driven largely by CMV exposure. Broadly in line with IMGT annotations, most TCR beta V segments showed up in productive rearrangements about 87% or about 30% of the time in an earlier analysis of 450 to 600 of the donors. HLA typing was unavailable for some donors at each locus, so association tests used only the typed subset. The classifier was reported to diagnose cytomegalovirus status with high specificity and sensitivity in both the original and validation cohorts. The 87-base-pair reads could not distinguish some IMGT-functional V segments, including TRBV6-2 and TRBV6-3, so those segments were excluded.

The cohort was made up of about 610 healthy bone marrow donors. All cohort members were sampled while nominally healthy, although unrecorded immune exposures were likely present. The donor tested CMV seronegative and was one of the 352 seronegative cohort members. Every donor gave a peripheral blood sample, and the peripheral blood mononuclear cells from that sample were used for TCR beta sequencing. The Qiagen DNeasy Blood Extraction Kit was used to extract genomic DNA from the blood cell samples. This chain joins TRBV28 to TRBJ2-7; the junction holds 9 bases that match TRBD1. Material for sequencing was PBMCs. The receptor comes from a man between 25 and 39 years old in good health and CMV-seronegative. The CDR3 is CASSSPGQGYYEQYF. The DNA reads TGTGCCAGCAGTTCGCCGGGACAGGGATACTACGAGCAGTACTTC. With the portions outside the CDR3 filled from the reference TRBV28 and TRBJ2-7 genes, the complete variable region becomes DVKVTQSSRYLVKRTGEKVFLECVQDMDHENMFWYRQDPGLGLRLIYFSYDVKMKEKGDIPEGYSVSREKKERFSLILESASTNQTSMYLCASSSPGQGYYEQYFGPGTRLTVT.